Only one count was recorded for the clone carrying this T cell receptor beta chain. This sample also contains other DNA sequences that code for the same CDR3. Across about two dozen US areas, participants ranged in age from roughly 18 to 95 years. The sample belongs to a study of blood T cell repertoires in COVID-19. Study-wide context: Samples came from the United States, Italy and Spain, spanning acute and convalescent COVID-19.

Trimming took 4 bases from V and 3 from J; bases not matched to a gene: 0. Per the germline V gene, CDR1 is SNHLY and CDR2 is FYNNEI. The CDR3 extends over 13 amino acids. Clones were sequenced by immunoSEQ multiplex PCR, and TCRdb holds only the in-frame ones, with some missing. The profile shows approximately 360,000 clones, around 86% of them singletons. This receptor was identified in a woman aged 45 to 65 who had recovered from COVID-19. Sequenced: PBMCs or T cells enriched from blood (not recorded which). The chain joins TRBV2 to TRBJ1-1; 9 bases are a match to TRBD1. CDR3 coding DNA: TGTGCCAGCAGTGGGGACAGGGACACTGAAGCTTTCTTT. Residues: CASSGDRDTEAFF.